The clone carrying this T cell receptor (beta chain) was seen once. A much larger clone is a single base away; this may be a read error. This CDR3 is built from 13 residues. Trimming at V came to 4 bases and at J to 7 bases, leaving 9 bases not matched to a gene. Germline values: CDR1 DFQATT, CDR2 SNEGSKA (reference sequence). The sample originates from a study of T cells in Graves' hyperthyroidism and ophthalmopathy. Amplified TCR beta CDR3 regions came from RNA transcripts. Using the HTBI primer set, a first-round RT-PCR was run on the TCR CDR3. In TCRdb, the multiplex PCR reads were re-called with MiXCR into one record per CDR3 protein. The table records approximately 270,000 distinct CDR3 sequences, more than 12% of them present only once.

J is TRBJ2-7 and V is TRBV20-1, with 8 bases fitting TRBD2. This receptor was taken from a woman aged 40 to 49 with Graves' hyperthyroidism that later progressed to Graves' ophthalmopathy. Material for sequencing was blood. The CDR3 region is CSAILAERREQYF. CDR3 sequence (DNA): TGCAGTGCTATACTAGCGGAGCGTCGGGAGCAGTACTTC.